This T cell receptor beta chain was captured in a study of metastatic and nonmetastatic thyroid tumors. None of the patients had undergone any treatment ahead of thyroid surgery. Germline trimming cut 1 base from V and 0 bases from J; bases unmatched to any gene: 6. Germline V lookup: CDR1 SEHNR, CDR2 FQNEAQ (reference sequence). CDR3 size: 18 residues. By share of the sample, this clone is medium-sized. TCRdb ran MiXCR on the PCR reads. The data contain about 7,300 clones, around a fifth of them seen just once; the ten biggest clones take up more than 9%. The TCR comes from a female donor with papillary thyroid cancer or a benign thyroid nodule (not recorded which). Some clones in this sample may be carry-over from other donors' samples. The sequencing input was adjacent normal tissue. The chain is built from TRBV7-9 and TRBJ1-4; TRBD1 matches 9 bases. The DNA of the CDR3 is TGTGCCAGCAGCTTAGAATGGACAGGGGCCCCAACTAATGAAAAACTGTTTTTT. Encoded protein: CASSLEWTGAPTNEKLFF.